The 28 T cell receptor beta chains given below trace back to one sample, sequenced in a study of T cells after yellow fever vaccination. TCRdb used MiXCR to reprocess the 5' RACE reads, holding one entry per CDR3 protein. The table shows 60,000 to 85,000 distinct CDR3 sequences, with 7.1% occurring only once. The sample in question was CD8+ T cells sorted from PBMCs, obtained 5 days after the first yellow fever vaccination. The source is a man between 18 and 35 years old who received the YFV17D yellow fever vaccine.

This clonotype was picked up many times. The chain recombines TRBV18 with TRBJ2-7, with 8 bases aligning to TRBD2. V shed 5 bases and J 4 bases; nucleotides not matched to a gene: 10. The CDR3 runs 15 residues. Per germline, CDR1 KGHSH and CDR2 LQKENI. CDR3 in DNA: TGTGCCAGCTCATCTACCGGGACTAGTATATACGAGCAGTACTTC. Translated, it gives CASSSTGTSIYEQYF.

In its sample, this clonotype was seen many times. The chain recombines TRBV12-3 or TRBV12-4 with TRBJ2-1; the match to TRBD2 covers 12 bases. Trimming cost V 6 bases and J 5 bases; bases outside gene matches: 8. CDR3 length: 16 amino acids. The CDR3 reads CASRPPGLAGHNEQFF. The CDR3 DNA follows: TGTGCCAGCAGACCCCCGGGACTAGCGGGTCACAATGAGCAGTTCTTC.

This clonotype was found a few times. CDR3 nucleotide sequence: TGTGCCAGTTCCTTTACAGGATGGGGCGAGCAGTACGTC. Its translation is CASSFTGWGEQYV. This chain joins TRBV28 and TRBJ2-7; D is possibly TRBD1 (5 bases). Germline V gene data show CDR1 as MDHEN and CDR2 as SYDVKM. V lost 9 bases to trimming and J lost 6 bases, with 18 bases between them. The length of the CDR3 is 13 residues.

On this clonotype: Being one base from a much bigger clone, this may be a read error. DNA for the CDR3: TGTGCCAGCAGCTCGGACTATTTTGAGGGGGCCCAGAACTTC. Translated: CASSSDYFEGAQNF. The V call is TRBV7-6, the J call TRBJ2-5, with D possibly TRBD1 on 7 matching bases. The CDR3 loop spans 14 amino acids. Germline V gene data show CDR1 as SGHVS and CDR2 as FNYEAQ.

In this sample, this clonotype turned up many times. The J gene is TRBJ2-7, the V gene TRBV2; 8 nucleotides line up with TRBD1. The V gene end was trimmed by 8 bases and the J gene end by 4 bases; junction bases not matched to a gene: 4. There are 12 residues in the CDR3. In germline, CDR1 is SNHLY, CDR2 FYNNEI. The CDR3 is CASRDRRYEQYV. CDR3 coding DNA: TGTGCCAGCCGGGACAGGCGGTACGAGCAGTACGTC.

In its sample, this clonotype was seen a few times. The chain has TRBV2 and TRBJ2-1, with 8 bases fitting TRBD1. The ends lost 3 bases at V and 5 bases at J; junction bases unmatched: 3. Germline lookup yields CDR1 SNHLY and CDR2 FYNNEI. This CDR3 has 14 amino acids. For the CDR3, the DNA is TGTGCCAGCAGTGATCAGGGGGCCAACAATGAGCAGTTCTTC. This translates into CASSDQGANNEQFF.

At least ten counts were recorded for this clonotype. The V gene is TRBV12-3 or TRBV12-4, the J gene TRBJ1-3, with TRBD1 identical over 10 bases. The CDR3 has 17 amino acids. With 5 bases clipped from V and 4 bases from J, the junction kept 11 bases outside the gene matches. The CDR3 spells CASSRPYDRGQGNTIYF. The CDR3 bases are TGTGCCAGCAGTCGCCCCTACGACAGGGGGCAAGGAAACACCATATATTTT.

This clonotype was picked up many times. The chain couples TRBV7-9 to TRBJ2-3, with unresolved D. The CDR3 is 14 amino acids. The V end was cut by 7 bases, the J end by 1 base, with 12 bases between. Germline assignment: CDR1 SEHNR and CDR2 FQNEAQ (reference sequence). The CDR3 bases are TGTGCCAGCAACGACGGAGTCCGCACAGATACGCAGTATTTT. It translates to CASNDGVRTDTQYF.

The table lists this clonotype with a few counts. The rearrangement links TRBV10-1 to TRBJ1-6, with a tentative D call TRBD1 (6 bases). Germline V lookup: CDR1 WNHNN, CDR2 SYGVQD (reference sequence). The germline V and J ends were trimmed by 3 bases and 10 bases, with 13 bases remaining between them. The CDR3 sequence is 14 residues long. In nucleotides, the CDR3 is TGCGCCAGCAGTGAAGGACAGCTCGGGTCACCCCTCCACTTT. Translated, it gives CASSEGQLGSPLHF.

This clonotype was found many times. The genes are TRBV4-1 and TRBJ2-3; 7 bases are shared with TRBD1. The germline V gene encodes CDR1 MGHRA and CDR2 YSYEKL. J lost 4 bases, V lost 1 base, and 8 bases had no gene match. The CDR3 runs to 16 residues. CDR3 DNA: TGCGCCAGCAGCCAAGCTGGCAGGGGGTTTGCAGATACGCAGTATTTT. This gives the protein CASSQAGRGFADTQYF.

This clonotype was observed a few times. The chain carries TRBV9 and TRBJ2-1; 9 nucleotides match TRBD1. V gave up 4 bases and J gave up 7 bases; unmatched junction bases: 12. The CDR3 has 16 residues. Per the germline V gene, CDR1 is SGDLS and CDR2 is YYNGEE. As DNA, the CDR3 is TGTGCCAGCAGCCCGCGGACAGGGGTGTTTGTAAATGAGCAGTTCTTC. This gives the protein CASSPRTGVFVNEQFF.

The chain joins TRBV28 to TRBJ2-7, with D perhaps TRBD1 (5 bases). Germline assignment: CDR1 MDHEN and CDR2 SYDVKM. The CDR3 sequence is 13 residues long. Trimming removed 10 bases from V and 1 base from J, with 14 bases in between. CDR3 coding DNA: TGTGCCATCACAGAAGGACAATCCTACGAGCAGTACTTC. Translating gives CAITEGQSYEQYF. The complete variable domain, with remaining parts taken from reference TRBV28 and TRBJ2-7, reads DVKVTQSSRYLVKRTGEKVFLECVQDMDHENMFWYRQDPGLGLRLIYFSYDVKMKEKGDIPEGYSVSREKKERFSLILESASTNQTSMYLCAITEGQSYEQYFGPGTRLTVT.

This clonotype appeared a few times. The chain has TRBV6-5 and TRBJ2-3; D uncertain. V dropped 2 bases and J dropped 2 bases, with 11 bases sitting between them. The CDR3 is made up of 15 amino acids. The V gene's germline CDR1 is MNHEY and CDR2 SVGAGI. This CDR3 reads CASSYEVGITDTQYF. The CDR3 region has the DNA TGTGCCAGCAGTTACGAGGTGGGAATCACAGATACGCAGTATTTT.

This clonotype turned up a few times. V usage is TRBV7-9 and J usage is TRBJ1-1; D gene ambiguous. The CDR3 is 12 residues long. Per germline, CDR1 SEHNR and CDR2 FQNEAQ (reference sequence). The ends were cut back, 0 bases at V and 6 bases at J, with 5 bases in the middle. This CDR3 is CASSLAGAEAFF. CDR3 nucleotides: TGTGCCAGCAGCTTAGCTGGGGCTGAAGCTTTCTTT.

V usage is TRBV10-3 and J usage is TRBJ2-7; D is ambiguous. The germline V gene has CDR1 ENHRY and CDR2 SYGVKD. This CDR3 has 13 amino acids. The ends were cut back, 8 bases at V and 3 bases at J, with 14 bases in the middle. The DNA of the CDR3 is TGTGCCATCGGCGCGGCGGCGAGCTACGAGCAGTACTTC. Amino acids: CAIGAAASYEQYF.

Many counts were recorded for this clonotype. The chain joins TRBV5-6 to TRBJ2-6; D might be TRBD1 (5 bases). The CDR3 contains 18 residues. Trimming removed 1 base from V and 3 bases from J, with 17 bases in between. Germline CDR1 reads SGHDT; CDR2 reads YYEEEE. In DNA, the CDR3 is TGTGCCAGCAGCTTGCTAGGCAGGGTGGGAATTGGGGCCAACGTCCTGACTTTC. Translated: CASSLLGRVGIGANVLTF.

This clonotype was seen at least ten times. The chain employs TRBV2 and TRBJ2-1; tentative D call: TRBD1 (6 bases). CDR1 and CDR2 from the germline V gene are SNHLY and FYNNEI. V was trimmed by 4 bases and J by 0 bases, leaving 10 bases between them. The CDR3 is 15 amino acids. CDR3: CASSGRGSSYNEQFF. The CDR3 region has the DNA TGTGCCAGCAGTGGAAGGGGGAGCTCCTACAATGAGCAGTTCTTC.

This clonotype was found a few times. This chain connects TRBV6-1 to TRBJ1-1, with D maybe TRBD1 (5 bases). This CDR3 is built from 14 residues. Trimming pared 6 bases from V and 4 bases from J, leaving 15 bases between. Germline CDR1 MNHNS, CDR2 SASEGT. The CDR3 reads CASSTTGAATEAFF. Here the CDR3 DNA reads TGTGCCAGCAGCACGACTGGGGCTGCCACTGAAGCTTTCTTT.

The chain couples TRBV4-3 to TRBJ2-3, with a possible D match to TRBD2 (5 bases). The CDR3 spans 16 residues. Germline CDR1 and CDR2: LGHNA and YSLEER. The V gene lost 1 base and the J gene lost 2 bases, with 13 bases spanning the gap. The CDR3 here is CASSQVGLATTDTQYF. CDR3 DNA: TGCGCCAGCAGCCAAGTTGGGCTAGCTACCACAGATACGCAGTATTTT.

The chain couples TRBV7-9 to TRBJ2-1; 9 nucleotides align to TRBD1. Unmatched junction bases numbered 7, after V lost 5 bases and J lost 5 bases. Germline assignment: CDR1 SEHNR and CDR2 FQNEAQ (reference sequence). The CDR3 totals 15 residues. The CDR3 nucleotides are TGTGCCAGCAGCAAGGGGGACAGGGCCGACAATGAGCAGTTCTTC. Translation: CASSKGDRADNEQFF.

This clonotype has more than one count but fewer than ten. The V gene is TRBV7-2, the J gene TRBJ2-5; 9 nucleotides agree with TRBD1. Germline lookup yields CDR1 SGHTA and CDR2 FQGNSA. The junction had 4 bases not matched to a gene; V was cut back by 3 bases and J by 5 bases. The CDR3 covers 14 residues. CDR3 bases: TGTGCCAGCAGCTTCCCCGGACAGGGGGAGACCCAGTACTTC. It translates to CASSFPGQGETQYF.

The rearrangement joins TRBV7-9 to TRBJ2-2; D might be TRBD1 or TRBD2, each matching 6 bases. Germline V CDR1 and CDR2: SEHNR, FQNEAQ (reference sequence). Deletions cut 5 bases from V and 7 bases from J, with 17 bases between. The CDR3 sequence is 15 residues long. CDR3 amino acids: CASSPPYEGGGELFF. For the CDR3, the DNA is TGTGCCAGCAGCCCTCCCTATGAGGGGGGCGGGGAGCTGTTTTTT.

This clonotype was detected only a few times. The DNA for the CDR3 is TGTGCCAGCAGCCTAGGGGCCGACACCGGGGAGCTGTTTTTT. Translating it yields CASSLGADTGELFF. V usage is TRBV7-2 and J usage is TRBJ2-2; D possibly corresponds to TRBD1 (5 bases). Germline values: CDR1 SGHTA, CDR2 FQGNSA. V was pared by 5 bases and J by 3 bases, with 10 bases between. CDR3 length: 14 residues.

This clonotype was detected ten times or more. J is TRBJ2-3 and V is TRBV12-3 or TRBV12-4; 11 positions agree with TRBD2. This CDR3 region has 15 residues. V dropped 4 bases and J dropped 3; count of bases not matched to a gene: 3. The CDR3 spells CASSYSGGETDTQYF. The DNA of the CDR3 is TGTGCCAGCAGTTATAGCGGGGGGGAAACAGATACGCAGTATTTT.

At least ten counts were recorded for this clonotype. The J gene is TRBJ1-5, the V gene TRBV30, with D possibly TRBD1 on 6 matching bases. CDR3 length: 14 residues. V lost 1 base to trimming and J lost 6 bases, with 13 bases between them. Per the germline V gene, CDR1 is GTSNPN and CDR2 is SVGIG (reference sequence). In DNA form, the CDR3 reads TGTGCCTGGAGTGAGGGGCTAGGGGGTCAGCCCCAGCATTTT. It yields the protein CAWSEGLGGQPQHF.

This clonotype is medium-sized (0.01 to 0.1%). V and J are TRBV19 and TRBJ1-2, with D unresolved. The CDR3 spans 13 residues. Trimming took off 6 bases at V and 7 bases at J, with 15 bases between the two ends. Germline-derived CDR1 and CDR2 are LNHDA and SQIVND (reference sequence). As DNA, the CDR3 is TGTGCCAGTAGAAGATCCCCGATGGCTGGCTACACCTTC. Encoded protein: CASRRSPMAGYTF.

Many counts were recorded for this clonotype. The V call is TRBV4-3, the J call TRBJ1-2; D possibly corresponds to TRBD1 (6 bases). The germline V and J ends were trimmed by 0 bases and 8 bases, with 16 bases remaining between them. The germline V gene has CDR1 LGHNA and CDR2 YSLEER. CDR3 length: 15 amino acids. The CDR3 region is CASSQEEGDLLGYTF. CDR3 bases: TGCGCCAGCAGCCAAGAAGAGGGGGATTTGTTGGGCTACACCTTC.

This clonotype was recorded many times. The chain joins TRBV9 to TRBJ2-3; D is possibly TRBD1 (6 bases). Germline CDR1 is SGDLS and CDR2 is YYNGEE. V was clipped by 3 bases and J by 2 bases, with 10 bases between them. The CDR3 length is 14 residues. The DNA for the CDR3 is TGTGCCAGCAGCGCAGACAGGAACACAGATACGCAGTATTTT. This sequence encodes CASSADRNTDTQYF.